The clone carrying this T cell receptor (beta chain) was found a few times. The antigen is not known. The data stem from a study of T cell repertoires in cytomegalovirus infection. At the level of the study: Public TCR beta signatures marked donors with CMV infection and the matching HLA.

TCRdb recomputed calls from the reads with MiXCR, one row per CDR3 protein. The sample lists some 940,000 distinct CDR3 sequences; around 30% were seen once. General study points: CMV-specific TCR beta clonotypes restricted by HLA-C were the ones dominating the ex vivo response.

The sequence derives from a human donor in good health (CMV status not recorded). Some clones in this sample may be carry-over from other donors' samples. The sequencing here drew on cultured CD8+ T cells from PBMCs, taken from culture after CMV antigen stimulation.

The CDR3 here is CASSQDRGTQETQYF. CDR3 nucleotides: TGTGCCAGCAGCCAAGATCGAGGGACCCAAGAGACCCAGTACTTC. The chain couples TRBV4-2 to TRBJ2-5; D is tentatively TRBD1 or TRBD2 (5 bases each). Germline loops: CDR1 LGHNA, CDR2 YNFKEQ. This CDR3 region has 15 residues. The ends were cut back, 0 bases at V and 1 base at J, with 9 bases in the middle.